The 21 T cell receptor beta chains below come from one sample, sequenced in a study of cytomegalovirus exposure and HLA in healthy donors. Use of 60 Vbeta and 13 Jbeta primers characterized the PCR. Produced via immunoSEQ multiplex PCR; TCRdb's table is partial and in-frame only. Among 95,000 to 150,000 clones, roughly a sixth were seen once, and the ten largest hold about 2.6%. The source material was PBMCs. These receptors came from a female donor in good health and CMV-seropositive.

The chain carries TRBV19 and TRBJ1-1; D not certain. CDR1 is LNHDA, CDR2 SQIVND, per germline (reference sequence). The CDR3 runs to 14 residues. Trimming removed 10 bases at V and 6 bases at J, with 21 bases between. The CDR3, as DNA: TGTGCCACAACTGTGACAAGAGGAGGGCCTGAAGCTTTCTTT. Translation: CATTVTRGGPEAFF.

This clone was detected a few times. V and J are TRBV7-2 and TRBJ2-7; perhaps TRBD1 as D (6 bases). CDR1 is SGHTA, CDR2 FQGNSA, per germline. This CDR3 comprises 13 residues. V gave up 4 bases and J gave up 2 bases, with 9 bases separating them. The CDR3 region has the DNA TGTGCCAGCAGCTATGCAGGGGCCTACGAGCAGTACTTC. Amino acids: CASSYAGAYEQYF.

This clone has more than one count but fewer than ten. The V gene is TRBV2, the J gene TRBJ2-3; D is unclear. Germline V lookup: CDR1 SNHLY, CDR2 FYNNEI. Trimming took off 4 bases at V and 2 bases at J, with 7 bases between the two ends. The CDR3 runs to 13 residues. CDR3 amino acids: CASSVVFTDTQYF. The CDR3 DNA is TGTGCCAGCAGTGTCGTTTTCACAGATACGCAGTATTTT.

The chain uses TRBV4-1 and TRBJ1-1; D gene ambiguous. Per germline, CDR1 MGHRA and CDR2 YSYEKL. The CDR3 has 14 amino acids. With 4 bases removed from V and 4 bases from J, the gap between germline ends came to 13 bases. The CDR3 sequence is CASSRTERRTEAFF. CDR3 DNA: TGCGCCAGCAGCCGTACAGAGAGACGCACTGAAGCTTTCTTT.

The chain joins TRBV18 to TRBJ1-2, with D possibly being TRBD1 (6 bases). The V gene lost 2 bases and the J gene lost 4 bases, with 11 bases spanning the gap. The CDR3 runs to 14 residues. CDR1 is KGHSH and CDR2 is LQKENI in the germline V gene. CDR3 region: CASSPSGGFYGYTF. CDR3 DNA: TGTGCCAGCTCACCATCGGGGGGCTTCTATGGCTACACCTTC.

This clone was observed a handful of times. The chain recombines TRBV4-3 with TRBJ1-6; TRBD1 agrees at 10 bases. The length of the CDR3 is 16 residues. V dropped 3 bases and J dropped 10; count of bases not matched to a gene: 9. The germline V gene encodes CDR1 LGHNA and CDR2 YSLEER. The CDR3 loop reads CASSQSDRGGSSPLHF. The DNA for the CDR3 is TGCGCCAGCAGCCAGTCGGACAGGGGGGGCAGCTCACCCCTCCACTTT.

The chain links TRBV28 to TRBJ1-4; 7 nucleotides line up with TRBD1. Germline V gives CDR1 MDHEN, CDR2 SYDVKM. V was pared by 1 base and J by 6 bases, with 5 bases of the junction left unmatched. There are 15 residues in the CDR3. This CDR3 is CASSLFGRGDEKLFF. The CDR3 bases are TGTGCCAGCAGTTTATTCGGCAGGGGGGATGAAAAACTGTTTTTT.

The chain combines TRBV28 with TRBJ1-4; tentative D call: TRBD1 (5 bases). With 0 bases removed from V and 0 bases from J, the gap between germline ends came to 14 bases. The CDR3 has 18 amino acids. CDR1 and CDR2 (germline): MDHEN, SYDVKM. In DNA, the CDR3 is TGTGCCAGCAGTTTATGGGGAGGGACTGGGGCAACTAATGAAAAACTGTTTTTT. Its protein is CASSLWGGTGATNEKLFF.

This rearrangement joins TRBV28 to TRBJ1-1, with D possibly being TRBD1 (5 bases). Germline loops: CDR1 MDHEN, CDR2 SYDVKM. The CDR3 runs 16 residues. V was cut by 5 bases and J by 0 bases, with 16 bases left in between. The CDR3 bases are TGTGCCAGCAGTGAAACGACAGCAAGGATGAACACTGAAGCTTTCTTT. This translates into CASSETTARMNTEAFF.

The rearrangement joins TRBV7-2 to TRBJ2-7; perhaps TRBD1 as D (6 bases). This CDR3 has 14 amino acids. Germline CDR1 and CDR2: SGHTA and FQGNSA. Trimming cost V 5 bases and J 5 bases, with 16 bases left between them. CDR3 in amino acids: CASSNLRGVHEQYF. The CDR3 DNA is TGTGCCAGCAGCAACCTCAGGGGCGTCCACGAGCAGTACTTC.

The V and J genes are TRBV9 and TRBJ2-1; the match to TRBD2 covers 9 bases. Germline V lookup: CDR1 SGDLS, CDR2 YYNGEE. The CDR3 sequence is 17 residues long. V shed 4 bases, J shed 0 bases, and the junction held 8 bases outside the gene matches. The CDR3 here is CASSHRSGGLSYNEQFF. Written as DNA, the CDR3 is TGTGCCAGCAGCCACCGCAGCGGGGGGCTCTCCTACAATGAGCAGTTCTTC.

The gene calls are TRBV25-1 and TRBJ1-2, with 10 bases identical to TRBD1. With 4 bases clipped from V and 3 bases from J, the junction kept 8 bases outside the gene matches. This CDR3 is built from 16 residues. In germline, CDR1 is MGHDK, CDR2 SYGVNS. The CDR3 region is CASSGIRQGADYGYTF. CDR3 nucleotides: TGTGCCAGCAGTGGAATTCGACAGGGGGCGGACTATGGCTACACCTTC.

This clone appeared once. The CDR3 bases are TGTGCCAGCAGCCTCCAGGGGACTAACTATGGCTACACCTTC. Translation gives CASSLQGTNYGYTF. The chain employs TRBV11-2 and TRBJ1-2; D might be TRBD1 (6 bases). The V end lost 5 bases, the J end lost 0 bases, and 10 bases lay between the germline ends. This CDR3 spans 14 amino acids. Germline assignment: CDR1 SGHAT and CDR2 FQNNGV.

The rearrangement joins TRBV5-1 to TRBJ2-5; 11 bases are a match to TRBD2. The J call may be wrong; the DNA end is better matched by TRBJ2-7. Germline CDR1 and CDR2: SGHRS and YFSETQ. The CDR3 is 19 residues long. CDR3 residues: CASSLEPSGRPLSLYEQYF. CDR3 DNA: TGCGCCAGCAGCTTGGAACCTAGCGGGAGGCCCCTTAGTCTCTACGAGCAGTACTTC.

In its sample, this clone was seen a few times. The rearrangement uses TRBV13 and TRBJ2-1; 10 bases are shared with TRBD2. V lost 4 bases and J lost 4; bases outside the gene matches: 19. CDR3 length: 20 residues. In germline, CDR1 is PRHDT, CDR2 FYEKMQ (reference sequence). The CDR3 nucleotides read TGTGCCAGCAGCTGGAGGGGGGTAGCGGGAGGTAGGCGACTTTACAATGAGCAGTTCTTC. Translating gives CASSWRGVAGGRRLYNEQFF.

The CDR3 nucleotides are TGTGCCAGCAGCTTAGCCGGGGCGTCAGGAGGGTCTACGCAGTATTTT. Its protein product is CASSLAGASGGSTQYF. The chain carries TRBV7-2 and TRBJ2-3; D is perhaps TRBD2 (6 bases). V shed 0 bases and J shed 8 bases, with 18 bases lying between them. CDR1 is SGHTA and CDR2 is FQGNSA in the germline V gene. This CDR3 contains 16 residues.

The chain uses TRBV6-1 and TRBJ1-2; TRBD1 aligns across 7 bases. The CDR3 sequence is 14 residues long. V dropped 4 bases and J dropped 4; count of bases not matched to a gene: 6. Germline CDR1 is MNHNS and CDR2 is SASEGT. This CDR3 is CASSVDRVVYGYTF. CDR3 coding DNA: TGTGCCAGCAGTGTAGACAGGGTAGTCTATGGCTACACCTTC.

The chain recombines TRBV10-3 with TRBJ2-7; TRBD2 agrees at 7 bases. The germline CDR1 and CDR2 sequences are ENHRY and SYGVKD. This CDR3 is built from 14 residues. V gave up 6 bases and J gave up 5 bases; unmatched junction bases: 10. The CDR3 region is CAISARREHNEQYF. The CDR3 region has the DNA TGTGCCATCAGCGCCCGGCGGGAGCACAACGAGCAGTACTTC.

J is TRBJ1-3 and V is TRBV29-1, with a possible D match to TRBD1 (5 bases). The CDR3 loop spans 14 amino acids. Per germline, CDR1 SQVTM and CDR2 ANQGSEA. The V end lost 4 bases, the J end lost 4 bases, and 14 bases lay between the germline ends. The CDR3 loop is CSVASGADGNTIYF. CDR3 sequence (DNA): TGCAGCGTTGCAAGCGGGGCTGACGGAAACACCATATATTTT. Looking up the rest from reference TRBV29-1 and TRBJ1-3 gives the full variable domain: SAVISQKPSRDICQRGTSLTIQCQVDSQVTMMFWYRQQPGQSLTLIATANQGSEATYESGFVIDKFPISRPNLTFSTLTVSNMSPEDSSIYLCSVASGADGNTIYFGEGSWLTVV.

This clone has just a few counts. The rearrangement joins TRBV4-1 to TRBJ2-7; D is perhaps TRBD1 (5 bases). CDR1 is MGHRA and CDR2 is YSYEKL in the germline V gene. Trimming pared 1 base from V and 0 bases from J, leaving 10 bases between. The CDR3 has 15 amino acids. The CDR3: CASSQGNRYSYEQYF. For the CDR3, the DNA is TGCGCCAGCAGCCAAGGGAACAGGTACTCCTACGAGCAGTACTTC.

This clone was observed a handful of times. The rearrangement links TRBV15 to TRBJ1-2; 7 bases are a match to TRBD1. The ends lost 0 bases at V and 7 bases at J; junction bases unmatched: 8. The CDR3 length is 15 residues. CDR1 is LNHNV, CDR2 YYDKDF, per germline (reference sequence). CDR3: CATSREVVAGGGYTF. The CDR3, as DNA: TGTGCCACCAGCAGAGAAGTCGTGGCAGGGGGTGGCTACACCTTC.